These 20 T cell receptor beta chains were all obtained from the same sample, sequenced in a study of blood T cell repertoires in COVID-19. Libraries were prepared by immunoSEQ multiplex PCR; TCRdb keeps only in-frame clonotypes and omits some of them. The data show roughly 63,000 clones, 89% seen once. The sequencing sample was made of peripheral blood. The receptors here all came from a man in his fifties or sixties with active COVID-19.

The gene calls are TRBV7-4 and TRBJ2-1; D is possibly TRBD2 (5 bases). The CDR3 is 16 residues long. Per germline, CDR1 SGHVT and CDR2 SQSDAQ. V was trimmed by 3 bases and J by 7 bases, leaving 19 bases between them. The CDR3 loop is CASSFYSGSRVNEQFF. DNA for the CDR3: TGTGCCAGCAGCTTTTATTCAGGCTCGAGGGTTAATGAGCAGTTCTTC.

The gene calls are TRBV5-1 and TRBJ2-1, with 10 bases that match TRBD2. CDR1 SGHRS and CDR2 YFSETQ come from the germline V gene. The CDR3 contains 14 residues. Trimming at V came to 2 bases and at J to 6 bases, leaving 2 bases not matched to a gene. The CDR3 spells CASSFSGGFNEQFF. The CDR3 bases are TGCGCCAGCAGCTTTAGCGGGGGGTTCAATGAGCAGTTCTTC.

The chain joins TRBV5-5 to TRBJ1-4; tentatively, D is TRBD1 (5 bases). The germline CDR1 and CDR2 sequences are SGHKS and YYEKEE (reference sequence). The CDR3 consists of 13 residues. V lost 2 bases, J lost 4 bases, and 6 bases lay in between. The CDR3 nucleotides read TGTGCCAGCAGCTTTGACAGTAATGAAAAACTGTTTTTT. Protein product: CASSFDSNEKLFF.

This clone was counted a single time. The chain combines TRBV9 with TRBJ2-3; 12 bases are shared with TRBD2. CDR3 length: 17 residues. V shed 0 bases and J 3 bases; nucleotides not matched to a gene: 5. Looked up from germline, CDR1 is SGDLS and CDR2 is YYNGEE. CDR3 in DNA: TGTGCCAGCAGCGTAGCTTCCCTAGCGGGGGGGACAGATACGCAGTATTTT. This sequence encodes CASSVASLAGGTDTQYF.

The chain couples TRBV18 to TRBJ2-3; D is perhaps TRBD1 (6 bases). Trimming left V 3 bases short and J 0 bases short, with 10 bases between. The CDR3 extends over 15 amino acids. Germline CDR1 KGHSH, CDR2 LQKENI. CDR3 sequence (DNA): TGTGCCAGCTCACCTGGACAGAGTAGCACAGATACGCAGTATTTT. It is translated as CASSPGQSSTDTQYF.

Here the CDR3 DNA reads TGTGCCAGCAGTTACGGGGGGGGCGGAGATACGCAGTATTTT. This codes for CASSYGGGGDTQYF. The chain carries TRBV2 and TRBJ2-3; 8 bases map to TRBD2. Germline CDR1 reads SNHLY; CDR2 reads FYNNEI. The CDR3 covers 14 residues. The V gene end was trimmed by 5 bases and the J gene end by 5 bases; junction bases not matched to a gene: 6.

V is TRBV19 and J is TRBJ2-6; D may be TRBD1 (6 bases). CDR1 LNHDA and CDR2 SQIVND come from the germline V gene (reference sequence). V was trimmed by 1 base and J by 4 bases, leaving 8 bases between them. This CDR3 is 15 amino acids long. The CDR3 DNA sequence: TGTGCCAGTAGTATAGCAGGGGCCGGGGCCAACGTCCTGACTTTC. This sequence encodes CASSIAGAGANVLTF.

The chain carries TRBV7-8 and TRBJ2-7; 9 nucleotides agree with TRBD2. Germline V gene sequence: CDR1 SGHVS, CDR2 FQNEAQ. This CDR3 has 13 amino acids. V shed 4 bases and J 3 bases; nucleotides not matched to a gene: 1. The CDR3 here is CASSSTSGYEQYF. The CDR3 region has the DNA TGTGCCAGCAGCTCGACTAGCGGCTACGAGCAGTACTTC.

V and J are TRBV12-3 or TRBV12-4 and TRBJ2-3; possibly TRBD1 for D (6 bases). Trimming removed 8 bases from V and 5 bases from J, with 8 bases in between. The CDR3 is 11 amino acids. The CDR3 region is CASARGDTQYF. As DNA, the CDR3 is TGTGCCAGCGCCAGGGGAGATACGCAGTATTTT.

The chain uses TRBV27 and TRBJ1-2, with TRBD1 as a possible D gene (6 bases). Looked up from germline, CDR1 is MNHEY and CDR2 is SMNVEV (reference sequence). The CDR3 loop spans 17 amino acids. Trimming shortened V by 5 bases and J by 4 bases, and 23 bases separated the two germline ends. The CDR3 loop is CASSPSLVDRAAYGYTF. The CDR3 DNA sequence: TGTGCCAGCAGTCCCAGTTTGGTGGACAGAGCAGCCTATGGCTACACCTTC.

The chain combines TRBV5-1 with TRBJ1-3; no definite D call. CDR1 SGHRS and CDR2 YFSETQ come from the germline V gene. The CDR3 has 15 residues. Trimming left V 4 bases short and J 2 bases short, with 13 bases between. The CDR3 DNA is TGCGCCAGCAGCCCAAAGGCAGGTACTGGAAACACCATATATTTT. Translating gives CASSPKAGTGNTIYF.

This chain links TRBV19 with TRBJ2-2; weak D call: TRBD1 (6 bases). The V end lost 5 bases, the J end lost 8 bases, and 12 bases lay between the germline ends. The germline CDR1 and CDR2 sequences are LNHDA and SQIVND (reference sequence). This CDR3 is 13 amino acids long. The CDR3 reads CASSVNRVGELFF. As DNA, the CDR3 is TGTGCCAGTAGTGTAAACAGGGTGGGGGAGCTGTTTTTT.

The chain has TRBV4-3 and TRBJ2-5; 8 nucleotides line up with TRBD1. Unmatched junction bases numbered 6, after V lost 4 bases and J lost 5 bases. The germline CDR1 and CDR2 sequences are LGHNA and YSLEER. The CDR3 spans 14 residues. The CDR3 region has the DNA TGCGCCAGCAGCCGACAAGCAGGGGGCGAGACCCAGTACTTC. It specifies CASSRQAGGETQYF.

The V and J genes are TRBV4-3 and TRBJ1-1; TRBD1 matches 8 bases. Trimming removed 4 bases from V and 4 bases from J; junction bases left unmatched: 5. Germline V gives CDR1 LGHNA, CDR2 YSLEER. The length of the CDR3 is 14 residues. CDR3 residues: CASSRQGTFTEAFF. The CDR3 coding sequence is TGCGCCAGCAGCCGACAGGGGACCTTCACTGAAGCTTTCTTT.

The chain links TRBV7-3 to TRBJ2-7; 12 bases map to TRBD2. Germline V gives CDR1 SGHTA, CDR2 FQGTGA. The CDR3 contains 15 residues. J lost 5 bases, V lost 2 bases, and 4 bases had no gene match. The CDR3, as DNA: TGTGCCAGCAGCTTACTAGCGGGGGGGCCGAACGAGCAGTACTTC. Translated, it gives CASSLLAGGPNEQYF.

The gene calls are TRBV2 and TRBJ1-2; TRBD1 might be the D (6 bases). V lost 6 bases, J lost 3 bases, and 14 bases lay in between. Germline CDR1 reads SNHLY; CDR2 reads FYNNEI. The CDR3 is 14 amino acids. CDR3 amino acids: CASRAGVSYYGYTF. The CDR3 nucleotides are TGTGCCAGCAGAGCAGGGGTTTCCTACTATGGCTACACCTTC. The full variable domain, rest sourced from reference TRBV2 and TRBJ1-2, is EPEVTQTPSHQVTQMGQEVILRCVPISNHLYFYWYRQILGQKVEFLVSFYNNEISEKSEIFDDQFSVERPDGSNFTLKIRSTKLEDSAMYFCASRAGVSYYGYTFGSGTRLTVV.

The chain carries TRBV20-1 and TRBJ1-1, with D perhaps matching TRBD1 (5 bases). Trimming stripped 8 bases from V and 6 bases from J, with 13 bases between. This CDR3 comprises 11 residues. From germline, CDR1 is DFQATT and CDR2 SNEGSKA (reference sequence). CDR3 protein: CSTLGGSEAFF. In nucleotides, the CDR3 is TGCAGTACCCTCGGGGGGTCTGAAGCTTTCTTT.

The chain couples TRBV2 to TRBJ2-5; no clear D gene. Trimming took 6 bases from V and 2 from J, leaving 16 bases between them. The CDR3 length is 15 residues. Germline V CDR1 and CDR2: SNHLY, FYNNEI. The CDR3 DNA reads TGTGCCAGCAGCCTCCGATGGGCAGGACAAGAGACCCAGTACTTC. Translation gives CASSLRWAGQETQYF.

The rearrangement links TRBV25-1 to TRBJ1-1; maybe TRBD1 (6 bases). The CDR3 contains 15 residues. Germline lookup yields CDR1 MGHDK and CDR2 SYGVNS. The V gene lost 5 bases and the J gene lost 0 bases, with 13 bases spanning the gap. Here the CDR3 DNA reads TGTGCCAGCAGTCCACGGGACACCTTGAACACTGAAGCTTTCTTT. Translation gives CASSPRDTLNTEAFF.

In DNA, the CDR3 is TGTGCCAGCAGTACGAAACAGGGGGCCGACACTGAAGCTTTCTTT. This gives the protein CASSTKQGADTEAFF. The chain recombines TRBV2 with TRBJ1-1, with TRBD1 identical over 9 bases. Trimming removed 5 bases from V and 3 bases from J; junction bases left unmatched: 7. Looked up from germline, CDR1 is SNHLY and CDR2 is FYNNEI. This CDR3 has 15 amino acids.